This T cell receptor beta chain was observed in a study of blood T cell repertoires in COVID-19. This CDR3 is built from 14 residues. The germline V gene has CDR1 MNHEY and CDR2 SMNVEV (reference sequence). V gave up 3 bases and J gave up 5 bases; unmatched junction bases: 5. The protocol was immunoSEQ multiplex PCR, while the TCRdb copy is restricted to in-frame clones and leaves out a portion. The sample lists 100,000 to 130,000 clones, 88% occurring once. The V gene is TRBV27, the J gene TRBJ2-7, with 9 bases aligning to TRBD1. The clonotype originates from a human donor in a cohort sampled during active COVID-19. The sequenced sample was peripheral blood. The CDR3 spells CASSLAQGAHEQYF. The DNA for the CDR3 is TGTGCCAGCAGTTTGGCACAGGGGGCCCACGAGCAGTACTTC.